The 23 T cell receptor beta chains listed next were all sequenced from one sample in a study of cytomegalovirus exposure and HLA in healthy donors. The PCR made use of 60 Vbeta and 13 Jbeta primers. Libraries were prepared by immunoSEQ multiplex PCR; TCRdb keeps only in-frame clonotypes and omits some of them. Among more than 85,000 clones, around 77% were seen once, and the ten largest hold roughly 2%. Material: PBMCs. These receptors all stem from a boy aged 5-17 years in good health and CMV-seronegative.

The chain recombines TRBV15 with TRBJ2-5; 9 bases map to TRBD2. Germline values: CDR1 LNHNV, CDR2 YYDKDF (reference sequence). This CDR3 spans 16 amino acids. Trimming took 0 bases from V and 4 from J; bases not matched to a gene: 6. The CDR3 DNA sequence: TGTGCCACCAGCAGAGATATGGCGGGGGGGCGAGAGACCCAGTACTTC. It yields the protein CATSRDMAGGRETQYF.

The chain joins TRBV2 to TRBJ1-6, with D maybe TRBD1 (5 bases). This CDR3 contains 15 residues. Germline V lookup: CDR1 SNHLY, CDR2 FYNNEI. Between the trimmed V and J ends, which lost 6 bases and 11 bases, there was a span of 20 bases. The CDR3 spells CASRVTGTLRTPLHF. The CDR3, as DNA: TGTGCCAGCAGGGTAACCGGGACTCTACGAACACCCCTCCACTTT.

The V and J genes are TRBV6-5 and TRBJ2-7, with D possibly being TRBD2 (6 bases). Trimming cost V 2 bases and J 2 bases, with 16 bases left between them. The CDR3 runs 16 residues. Per germline, CDR1 MNHEY and CDR2 SVGAGI. The CDR3 region has the DNA TGTGCCAGCAGTTACAGCCGCCGGGAGCGTCCCTACGAGCAGTACTTC. It translates to CASSYSRRERPYEQYF.

The chain has TRBV9 and TRBJ2-4, with D tentatively TRBD1 (7 bases). In germline, CDR1 is SGDLS, CDR2 YYNGEE. The CDR3 covers 15 residues. Between the trimmed V and J ends, which lost 3 bases and 8 bases, there was a span of 18 bases. The CDR3 region is CASSAAWSRGDIQYF. DNA of the CDR3: TGTGCCAGCAGCGCCGCGTGGTCCAGGGGGGACATTCAGTACTTC.

CDR3 amino acids: CASSSPGAGDNNEQFF. CDR3 coding DNA: TGTGCCAGCAGCTCGCCGGGAGCGGGAGACAACAATGAGCAGTTCTTC. This chain connects TRBV7-9 to TRBJ2-1; 8 bases align to TRBD2. V lost 4 bases to trimming and J lost 5 bases; unmatched junction nucleotides: 10. The CDR3 covers 16 residues. The V gene's germline CDR1 is SEHNR and CDR2 FQNEAQ (reference sequence).

The genes are TRBV27 and TRBJ2-5; 8 nucleotides align to TRBD1. Germline CDR1 MNHEY, CDR2 SMNVEV (reference sequence). Trimming at V came to 9 bases and at J to 7 bases, leaving 7 bases not matched to a gene. The CDR3 loop spans 12 amino acids. The CDR3 bases are TGTGCCAGTAAGACAGGGGACGGGACCCAGTACTTC. Translated: CASKTGDGTQYF.

This clone came up a few times. The chain links TRBV6-1 to TRBJ2-6, with D perhaps matching TRBD2 (7 bases). The CDR3 spans 15 residues. The V gene's germline CDR1 is MNHNS and CDR2 SASEGT. The V end lost 8 bases, the J end lost 1 base, and 12 bases lay between the germline ends. CDR3 loop: CASREGGSGANVLTF. CDR3 bases: TGTGCCAGCCGAGAGGGGGGGTCTGGGGCCAACGTCCTGACTTTC.

This rearrangement joins TRBV6-1 to TRBJ1-2; possibly TRBD1 for D (5 bases). V lost 8 bases and J 6 bases, leaving 22 bases between the germline ends. Germline CDR1 reads MNHNS; CDR2 reads SASEGT. The CDR3 is 15 residues long. CDR3 DNA sequence: TGTGCCAGCGACAAGATCCTCGGGGGAACGCATGGCTACACCTTC. Its translation is CASDKILGGTHGYTF.

The chain is built from TRBV4-1 and TRBJ1-1; no definite D call. Deletions cut 0 bases from V and 13 bases from J, with 15 bases between. Germline CDR1 MGHRA, CDR2 YSYEKL. This CDR3 has 13 amino acids. The CDR3 here is CASSQDSWLGSFF. The CDR3 coding sequence is TGCGCCAGCAGCCAAGATAGCTGGCTCGGGAGTTTCTTT.

The chain recombines TRBV6-6 with TRBJ1-4; weak D call: TRBD1 (5 bases). V was trimmed by 6 bases and J by 0 bases, leaving 14 bases between them. Germline V gene data show CDR1 as MNHNY and CDR2 as SVGAGI (reference sequence). The length of the CDR3 is 16 residues. The CDR3 reads CASSSVGLSTNEKLFF. The CDR3 DNA reads TGTGCCAGCAGCTCAGTGGGACTTTCAACTAATGAAAAACTGTTTTTT.

The chain carries TRBV30 and TRBJ1-2, with a possible D match to TRBD1 (5 bases). V was clipped by 0 bases and J by 2 bases, with 16 bases between them. Germline V lookup: CDR1 GTSNPN, CDR2 SVGIG (reference sequence). This CDR3 spans 16 amino acids. The DNA for the CDR3 is TGTGCCTGGAGTGTACGGGGGGAGGGAAAAAACTATGGCTACACCTTC. Amino acid sequence: CAWSVRGEGKNYGYTF.

The rearrangement joins TRBV15 to TRBJ2-5; TRBD2 aligns across 8 bases. The V gene end was trimmed by 0 bases and the J gene end by 5 bases; junction bases not matched to a gene: 5. Germline values: CDR1 LNHNV, CDR2 YYDKDF (reference sequence). The CDR3 runs to 15 residues. CDR3 bases: TGTGCCACCAGCAGAGACCGGGGGGGTAGGGAGACCCAGTACTTC. The encoded protein is CATSRDRGGRETQYF.

The V and J genes are TRBV4-3 and TRBJ2-7; 7 nucleotides match TRBD1. The CDR3 has 14 amino acids. Germline values: CDR1 LGHNA, CDR2 YSLEER. Trimming cost V 4 bases and J 1 base; bases outside gene matches: 4. The CDR3 DNA reads as TGCGCCAGCAGCCGCTACAGGGGTTCCTACGAGCAGTACTTC. Protein product: CASSRYRGSYEQYF.

This chain joins TRBV28 and TRBJ2-6, with D unresolved. The CDR3 runs to 15 residues. V shed 3 bases and J shed 0 bases, with 6 bases lying between them. The germline gives CDR1 MDHEN, CDR2 SYDVKM. CDR3 nucleotides: TGTGCCAGCAGTTTTTCCGTCTCTGGGGCCAACGTCCTGACTTTC. It encodes CASSFSVSGANVLTF.

The chain combines TRBV6-4 with TRBJ2-1, with D possibly matching TRBD2 (6 bases). Germline CDR1 and CDR2: MRHNA and SNTAGT. The CDR3 contains 15 residues. The V end lost 2 bases, the J end lost 9 bases, and 17 bases lay between the germline ends. CDR3 amino acids: CASSDGSGTTGEQFF. In nucleotides, the CDR3 is TGTGCCAGCAGTGACGGTAGCGGAACCACGGGTGAGCAGTTCTTC.

The chain is built from TRBV4-3 and TRBJ2-5; 7 positions match TRBD2. The CDR3 runs to 16 residues. The trim removed 3 bases at V and 2 bases at J, leaving 9 bases unmatched. The germline CDR1 and CDR2 sequences are LGHNA and YSLEER. In nucleotides, the CDR3 is TGCGCCAGCAGCCAGTTATTGTCTAGCGGACAAGAGACCCAGTACTTC. Encoded protein: CASSQLLSSGQETQYF.

This clone was counted a single time. Other DNA sequences in this specimen translate into the identical CDR3. The rearrangement uses TRBV7-9 and TRBJ1-1; 7 bases align to TRBD1. CDR1 and CDR2 from the germline V gene are SEHNR and FQNEAQ (reference sequence). V lost 1 base, J lost 2 bases, and 1 base stayed unmatched. The CDR3 is 14 residues long. The CDR3 DNA is TGTGCCAGCAGCTTAGGACAGGGAAACACTGAAGCTTTCTTT. Translated: CASSLGQGNTEAFF.

J is TRBJ2-3 and V is TRBV13, with 7 bases aligning to TRBD2. Germline CDR1 is PRHDT and CDR2 is FYEKMQ (reference sequence). The CDR3 covers 16 residues. J was trimmed by 6 bases and V by 5 bases; bases with no gene match: 14. The CDR3 DNA is TGTGCCAGCAGCCGGCAAGGGGCGGGGGTATATGATACGCAGTATTTT. Amino acids: CASSRQGAGVYDTQYF.

The chain uses TRBV28 and TRBJ2-1, with 8 bases aligning to TRBD2. CDR1 MDHEN and CDR2 SYDVKM come from the germline V gene. V lost 1 base, J lost 3 bases, and 2 bases stayed unmatched. The CDR3 loop spans 15 amino acids. The CDR3 loop is CASSLLSGGYNEQFF. The CDR3, as DNA: TGTGCCAGCAGTTTATTGAGCGGGGGCTACAATGAGCAGTTCTTC.

The chain joins TRBV29-1 to TRBJ2-3, with no clear D. The CDR3 spans 14 residues. The ends were cut back, 3 bases at V and 6 bases at J, with 16 bases in the middle. Germline CDR1 SQVTM, CDR2 ANQGSEA. This CDR3 is CSVDSSVGLDTQYF. CDR3 in DNA: TGCAGCGTTGACTCCTCGGTTGGTTTGGATACGCAGTATTTT.

The CDR3: CASRQTGGETQYF. The CDR3 coding sequence is TGTGCCAGCAGACAGACAGGGGGGGAGACCCAGTACTTC. V is TRBV2 and J is TRBJ2-5; 9 positions agree with TRBD1. Germline lookup yields CDR1 SNHLY and CDR2 FYNNEI. The CDR3 has 13 amino acids. Trimming took 6 bases from V and 5 from J; bases not matched to a gene: 4.

V and J are TRBV20-1 and TRBJ1-2; TRBD1 might be the D (5 bases). Per the germline V gene, CDR1 is DFQATT and CDR2 is SNEGSKA (reference sequence). There are 11 residues in the CDR3. Between the trimmed V and J ends, which lost 4 bases and 8 bases, there was a span of 11 bases. The CDR3 DNA is TGCAGTGCTAAGGGGCCGCGGGGCTACACCTTC. Translated: CSAKGPRGYTF.

J is TRBJ2-7 and V is TRBV29-1; TRBD1 is a possible D gene (5 bases). The ends were cut back, 7 bases at V and 0 bases at J, with 10 bases in the middle. The CDR3 has 12 residues. The germline V gene encodes CDR1 SQVTM and CDR2 ANQGSEA. Here the CDR3 DNA reads TGCAGCGCAAGAAGGGGCTCCTACGAGCAGTACTTC. As protein: CSARRGSYEQYF.